The 8 T cell receptor beta chains reported below all come from one sample, sequenced in a study of T cell responses to AZD1222 COVID-19 vaccine. Method: immunoSEQ multiplex PCR; TCRdb's copy keeps in-frame clones and lacks some. The sample carries about 170,000 clones, around 90% recorded once. Material: peripheral blood, obtained 28 days after the second AZD1222 dose. The source is an adult who received the AZD1222 COVID-19 vaccine.

This chain links TRBV2 with TRBJ1-1; 8 bases align to TRBD1. V shed 5 bases and J 8 bases; nucleotides not matched to a gene: 4. Germline lookup yields CDR1 SNHLY and CDR2 FYNNEI. The CDR3 spans 12 residues. CDR3: CASSRTGPEAFF. The CDR3 nucleotides are TGTGCCAGCAGTAGGACAGGGCCAGAAGCTTTCTTT.

This chain links TRBV12-3 or TRBV12-4 with TRBJ1-5; D is undetermined. Trimming cost V 9 bases and J 3 bases, with 12 bases left between them. CDR3 size: 13 residues. The chain's CDR3 is CASHRSPNQPQHF. In DNA form, the CDR3 reads TGTGCCAGTCACCGGAGCCCCAATCAGCCCCAGCATTTT.

This chain links TRBV19 with TRBJ1-5; D is unresolved. In germline, CDR1 is LNHDA, CDR2 SQIVND (reference sequence). Trimming took 4 bases from V and 9 from J, leaving 7 bases between them. This CDR3 is built from 11 residues. This chain's CDR3 is CASSNRWPQHF. The CDR3 DNA sequence: TGTGCCAGTAGTAACCGCTGGCCCCAGCATTTT.

The table lists this clone with a few counts. CDR3 amino acids: CASSQGGFSYLSSGNTIYF. The CDR3 DNA follows: TGCGCCAGCAGCCAAGGCGGCTTTAGTTACTTGAGCTCTGGAAACACCATATATTTT. This chain connects TRBV4-1 to TRBJ1-3; D is ambiguous. The V end lost 1 base, the J end lost 0 bases, and 19 bases lay between the germline ends. This CDR3 contains 19 residues. In germline, CDR1 is MGHRA, CDR2 YSYEKL.

V usage is TRBV11-2 and J usage is TRBJ1-4, with unresolved D. CDR1 SGHAT and CDR2 FQNNGV come from the germline V gene. V was shortened by 5 bases and J by 0 bases, with 16 bases between the two germline ends. CDR3 length: 17 amino acids. CDR3 DNA sequence: TGTGCCAGCAGCCTTTCGACCGGGAGCCCAACTAATGAAAAACTGTTTTTT. Translated: CASSLSTGSPTNEKLFF. Full variable domain (outside the CDR3, taken from reference TRBV11-2 and TRBJ1-4): EAGVAQSPRYKIIEKRQSVAFWCNPISGHATLYWYQQILGQGPKLLIQFQNNGVVDDSQLPKDRFSAERLKGVDSTLKIQPAKLEDSAVYLCASSLSTGSPTNEKLFFGSGTQLSVL.

The chain couples TRBV6-1 to TRBJ2-2; TRBD1 agrees at 9 bases. V was pared by 0 bases and J by 5 bases, with 1 base of the junction left unmatched. Germline-derived CDR1 and CDR2 are MNHNS and SASEGT. The CDR3 covers 15 residues. The DNA of the CDR3 is TGTGCCAGCAGTGAAGCAGGACAGGGGACCGGGGAGCTGTTTTTT. Translated: CASSEAGQGTGELFF.

In its sample, this clone was seen once. The chain employs TRBV19 and TRBJ1-1; a possible D gene is TRBD1 (5 bases). The V and J ends lost 7 bases and 0 bases respectively, with 9 bases between them. Germline CDR1 is LNHDA and CDR2 is SQIVND (reference sequence). The CDR3 is 13 amino acids. The CDR3 loop reads CASNQGMNTEAFF. CDR3 nucleotide sequence: TGTGCCAGTAATCAGGGAATGAACACTGAAGCTTTCTTT.

The chain links TRBV27 to TRBJ2-1; TRBD2 agrees at 9 bases. The germline V gene encodes CDR1 MNHEY and CDR2 SMNVEV (reference sequence). Trimming took 5 bases from V and 4 from J; bases not matched to a gene: 6. This CDR3 spans 15 amino acids. The CDR3 DNA sequence: TGTGCCAGCAGTGGGACACTAGCGGGTTACAATGAGCAGTTCTTC. It is translated as CASSGTLAGYNEQFF.